Ten or more counts support the clone carrying this TCR beta chain. What it recognizes is unknown. The CDR3 consists of 14 residues. J was trimmed by 7 bases and V by 2 bases; bases with no gene match: 5. Germline lookup yields CDR1 SEHNR and CDR2 FQNEAQ (reference sequence). This sample was taken from a study of T cell repertoires in cytomegalovirus infection. Points from the study as a whole: People with CMV and the relevant HLA were identified by cumulative public TCR beta family frequency. CMV-specific TCR beta clonotypes restricted by HLA-C dominated the ex vivo response.

TCRdb passed the reads through MiXCR, listing each CDR3 protein once. Counted here are almost 550,000 distinct CDR3 sequences, 16% occurring once; the ten biggest clones make up about 24%. The V and J genes are TRBV7-9 and TRBJ2-1, with TRBD2 matching over 7 bases. Sequencing was done on a sample of CD8+ T cells from PBMCs. The receptor was derived from a human donor in good health (CMV status not recorded). Some clones in this sample may be carry-over from other donors' samples. In DNA form, the CDR3 reads TGTGCCAGCAGCTTACTCAGGGAGGGAAATGAGCAGTTCTTC. Translating gives CASSLLREGNEQFF. Variable domain in full (rest from reference TRBV7-9 and TRBJ2-1): DTGVSQNPRHKITKRGQNVTFRCDPISEHNRLYWYRQTLGQGPEFLTYFQNEAQLEKSRLLSDRFSAERPKGSFSTLEIQRTEQGDSAMYLCASSLLREGNEQFFGPGTRLTVL.